Listed here is a single T cell receptor (beta chain). The source of the sample is a study of T cell responses to AZD1222 COVID-19 vaccine. With 1 base clipped from V and 7 bases from J, the junction kept 4 bases outside the gene matches. This CDR3 spans 15 amino acids. CDR1 SGHTA and CDR2 FQGNSA come from the germline V gene. Libraries were prepared by immunoSEQ multiplex PCR; TCRdb keeps only in-frame clonotypes and omits some of them. The data contain 160,000 or so clones, around nine tenths of them seen just once; the ten biggest clones take up around 5.5%. The sample in question was peripheral blood, obtained on day 0 of AZD1222 vaccination. The TCR sequence derives from an adult in good health. This chain joins TRBV7-2 and TRBJ2-1; 10 bases are shared with TRBD2. This chain's CDR3 is CASSLELAGENEQFF. DNA for the CDR3: TGTGCCAGCAGCTTAGAGCTAGCGGGAGAAAATGAGCAGTTCTTC.